This TCR beta chain came from a study of blood T cell repertoires in COVID-19 (dated by TCRdb to 2018 to 2020). General notes on the study: Samples covering the acute and convalescent phases of COVID-19 were provided by collaborators in the United States, Italy and Spain. A freely available public database, intended as a resource for researchers studying the immune response to SARS-CoV-2, is where the repertoires were released. Where available, HLA class I and class II types were taken from metadata supplied by the sample provider and were not determined by assay-based typing. A de-identified subject ID, COVID-19 status, age in years and sex were almost always included in the sample metadata. Deeply sampled blood TCRbeta repertoires from subjects exposed to, actively infected with, or recovered from COVID-19 were included in the dataset. Samples came from the ongoing ImmuneRACE study (first 160 participants) plus 1,254 subjects from 6 global collaborators. The material from the prospective study consisted of cDNA or gDNA derived from T cells, B-cell-depleted T cells, or PBMCs.

TCRbeta CDR3 regions were amplified from genomic DNA using the immunoSEQ Assay, a bias-controlled multiplex PCR. The paper's processing steps were these. Within the assay, amplification of reference gene primers was used to estimate how many nucleated cells each sample contained. Sequence reads were collapsed and filtered to measure the absolute abundance of every unique TCRbeta CDR3 rearrangement. Productive Simpson clonality was computed per sample as the square root of Simpson's diversity index over productive rearrangements. TCRdb obtained this table from immuneACCESS and retained in-frame rearrangements with V and J assigned. These tables miss some clones; where compared with another copy, unresolved V genes account for less than half of the shortfall, and the remainder is unexplained. The DNA was the basis for D and trimming; V, J and clone size are from that table. In this sample the table shows roughly 160,000 clones, around 85% of which occur a single time. Jointly, the top ten make up around 8.2% of the sample.

Collaborating institutions collected whole blood in K2EDTA tubes following their own protocols. For TCRbeta analysis, collaborators shipped samples as frozen whole blood, isolated PBMCs, or DNA extracted from either of those sample types. This clone was detected only a few times. Its binding antigen is unknown. No quality values exist for individual bases; no much larger clone is one base distant. Study-wide conclusions, independent of this receptor: How much clinical and demographic metadata was included differed by source and by participant, and the metadata was provided uncurated.

Trimming removed 2 bases from V and 0 bases from J, leaving 8 bases between the germline ends. Based on the germline V gene (reference sequence), the CDR1 and CDR2 sequences are PRHDT and FYEKMQ. CDR3 length: 14 amino acids, cysteine to phenylalanine. Only CDR3 DNA is held: 42 bases, read in frame from base 1. The clonotype was recovered from a man aged 60 to 69 with acute or convalescent COVID-19. Sequenced input: peripheral blood. This receptor chain uses TRBV13 and TRBJ2-7, with the D gene too uncertain to name. The bases are TGTGCCAGCAGCTTATATGCCAGCTCCTACGAGCAGTACTTC. It specifies CASSLYASSYEQYF.